The 6 T cell receptor beta chains below come from one sample, sequenced in a study of cytomegalovirus exposure and HLA in healthy donors. PCR was performed using 60 Vbeta and 13 Jbeta primers. The data were produced by immunoSEQ multiplex PCR, yet TCRdb's version contains in-frame clones alone and is incomplete. The table records 250,000 to 350,000 clones, 75% to 85% of them present only once. The sequenced material came from PBMCs. All receptors come from a girl aged 2-9 years in good health and CMV-seronegative.

The rearrangement uses TRBV25-1 and TRBJ1-5, with D unclear. The CDR3 loop spans 14 amino acids. V was clipped by 5 bases and J by 1 base, with 9 bases between them. The germline V gene encodes CDR1 MGHDK and CDR2 SYGVNS. CDR3 DNA: TGTGCCAGCAGTTCCAGGTACAGCAATCAGCCCCAGCATTTT. Protein sequence: CASSSRYSNQPQHF.

The gene calls are TRBV5-1 and TRBJ2-7, with 8 bases aligning to TRBD2. The J segment lost 3 bases and the V segment lost 1 base, leaving 9 bases of the junction unmatched. This CDR3 is built from 16 residues. The germline CDR1 and CDR2 sequences are SGHRS and YFSETQ. The CDR3 sequence is CASSLFGGAPFYEQYF. As DNA, the CDR3 is TGCGCCAGCAGCTTGTTCGGGGGGGCGCCTTTCTACGAGCAGTACTTC.

The genes are TRBV5-4 and TRBJ2-1, with D possibly being TRBD1 (5 bases). V was shortened by 2 bases and J by 2 bases, with 8 bases between the two germline ends. The CDR3 runs to 14 residues. Germline values: CDR1 SGHNT, CDR2 YYREEE (reference sequence). In DNA, the CDR3 is TGTGCCAGCAGCTTCAGGGATACCTACAATGAGCAGTTCTTC. It yields the protein CASSFRDTYNEQFF.

This clone has only a few counts. The rearrangement joins TRBV10-1 to TRBJ2-3, with D tentatively TRBD2 (5 bases). The germline V gene encodes CDR1 WNHNN and CDR2 SYGVQD (reference sequence). Trimming shortened V by 0 bases and J by 4 bases, and 11 bases separated the two germline ends. The CDR3 is 15 amino acids. CDR3 DNA: TGCGCCAGCAGTGAGTCTAGCGCGGTGGCAGATACGCAGTATTTT. As protein: CASSESSAVADTQYF.

The V and J genes are TRBV1 and TRBJ2-5; the D call TRBD2 from the table was never checked on the DNA. TRBV1 is shown as a pseudogene. CDR3 length: 19 residues. Here the CDR3 reads CTSSVTVYPGLAFEETQYF. The CDR3 DNA reads TGCACCAGCAGCGTAACCGTTTACCCCGGACTAGCGTTTGAAGAGACCCAGTACTTC.

This clone has just a few counts. The chain recombines TRBV19 with TRBJ1-3, with TRBD1 identical over 7 bases. The CDR3 is 14 residues long. J lost 4 bases, V lost 6 bases, and 6 bases had no gene match. Germline assignment: CDR1 LNHDA and CDR2 SQIVND (reference sequence). The CDR3 sequence: CASRQGSAGNTIYF. CDR3 nucleotide sequence: TGTGCCAGTAGACAGGGGAGCGCCGGAAACACCATATATTTT.